The clone carrying this T cell receptor (beta chain) was picked up one time. The data originate from a study of shared clonotypes between healthy human individuals. Study information: There were three CD4 naive, three CD4 memory, two CD8 naive and one CD8 memory plates per donor.

CD45RO-negative, CCR7-positively selected cells formed the naive CD8 fraction, excluding terminally differentiated effector memory CD45RA+ cells. Only Caucasian adults living in Nashville, Tennessee served as donors. Libraries were prepared by immunoSEQ multiplex PCR; TCRdb keeps only in-frame clonotypes and omits some of them. The sample records some 2.1 million clones, less than 95% being singletons. Sequenced: naive CD8+ T cells sorted from blood. The origin of this receptor is a man in his late teens or twenties in good health.

As DNA, the CDR3 is TGTGCCAGCAGGAGCGGGATGTCTCCCGAGCAGTACTTC. As protein: CASRSGMSPEQYF. The chain combines TRBV6-5 with TRBJ2-7, with TRBD2 identical over 7 bases. V was clipped by 6 bases and J by 6 bases; unmatched bases: 8. The CDR3 spans 13 residues. Germline-derived CDR1 and CDR2 are MNHEY and SVGAGI.